What follows are 28 T cell receptor beta chains derived from one specimen sequenced in a study of blood T cell repertoires in COVID-19. The table came from immunoSEQ multiplex PCR; TCRdb's copy has only in-frame clones and leaves some out. The sample yields 270,000 or so clones, 88% seen once. Source material: PBMCs or T cells enriched from blood (not recorded which). These receptors were taken from a middle-aged woman with acute COVID-19.

This clone was counted a single time. The chain couples TRBV7-2 to TRBJ1-3; maybe TRBD1 (5 bases). The CDR3 has 14 amino acids. Looked up from germline, CDR1 is SGHTA and CDR2 is FQGNSA. The ends were cut back, 4 bases at V and 1 base at J, with 8 bases in the middle. This chain's CDR3 is CASSSRVSGNTIYF. The CDR3 DNA is TGTGCCAGCAGCTCCAGGGTATCTGGAAACACCATATATTTT.

The chain links TRBV3-1 (or the pseudogene TRBV3-2) to TRBJ2-7; 12 bases agree with TRBD2. Trimming at V came to 1 base and at J to 9 bases, leaving 4 bases not matched to a gene. The V gene's germline CDR1 is LGHDT and CDR2 YNNKEL (reference sequence). This CDR3 comprises 14 residues. The chain's CDR3 is CASSQGLAGERQYF. In DNA form, the CDR3 reads TGTGCCAGCAGCCAAGGACTAGCGGGAGAACGGCAGTACTTC.

The J gene is TRBJ1-2, the V gene TRBV6-5; 9 bases match TRBD1. Germline trimming cut 0 bases from V and 3 bases from J; bases unmatched to any gene: 5. Per germline, CDR1 MNHEY and CDR2 SVGAGI. This CDR3 is built from 16 residues. This CDR3 reads CASSYSGTGIHYGYTF. The DNA of the CDR3 is TGTGCCAGCAGTTACTCCGGGACAGGGATCCACTATGGCTACACCTTC.

The rearrangement joins TRBV27 to TRBJ1-5, with D maybe TRBD1 (6 bases). CDR3 length: 15 residues. Germline-derived CDR1 and CDR2 are MNHEY and SMNVEV (reference sequence). The V and J ends lost 6 bases and 2 bases respectively, with 14 bases between them. CDR3 nucleotide sequence: TGTGCCAGCAGCCCTGTGGCAGGGGGCAATCAGCCCCAGCATTTT. Translating it yields CASSPVAGGNQPQHF.

The chain recombines TRBV27 with TRBJ2-3, with TRBD1 as a possible D gene (5 bases). This CDR3 contains 15 residues. The germline gives CDR1 MNHEY, CDR2 SMNVEV (reference sequence). Trimming removed 10 bases from V and 4 bases from J, with 21 bases in between. This CDR3 reads CATSIRQGIADTQYF. CDR3 sequence (DNA): TGTGCCACCTCGATAAGGCAGGGAATAGCAGATACGCAGTATTTT.

This chain uses TRBV30 with TRBJ2-3; 8 nucleotides match TRBD2. The CDR3 has 15 residues. V lost 2 bases to trimming and J lost 1 base; unmatched junction nucleotides: 5. The germline V gene has CDR1 GTSNPN and CDR2 SVGIG (reference sequence). The CDR3 spells CAWSLAGTRTDTQYF. The CDR3 bases are TGTGCCTGGAGTTTAGCGGGAACGCGCACAGATACGCAGTATTTT. Using reference TRBV30 and TRBJ2-3 for the parts outside the CDR3, the full variable domain is SQTIHQWPATLVQPVGSPLSLECTVEGTSNPNLYWYRQAAGRGLQLLFYSVGIGQISSEVPQNLSASRPQDRQFILSSKKLLLSDSGFYLCAWSLAGTRTDTQYFGPGTRLTVL.

The chain links TRBV30 to TRBJ1-5, with D perhaps TRBD1 (5 bases). V dropped 0 bases and J dropped 4 bases, with 13 bases sitting between them. Germline loops: CDR1 GTSNPN, CDR2 SVGIG (reference sequence). The CDR3 extends over 15 amino acids. CDR3 in amino acids: CAWSVRRGPNQPQHF. CDR3 nucleotide sequence: TGTGCCTGGAGTGTACGGAGGGGACCGAATCAGCCCCAGCATTTT.

The chain uses TRBV7-8 and TRBJ2-3, with 8 bases identical to TRBD1. V was clipped by 5 bases and J by 0 bases; unmatched bases: 7. The germline gives CDR1 SGHVS, CDR2 FQNEAQ. This CDR3 is built from 16 residues. As DNA, the CDR3 is TGTGCCAGCAGCGCCCGGGGACAGGTTAGCACAGATACGCAGTATTTT. The encoded protein is CASSARGQVSTDTQYF.

The rearrangement joins TRBV6-2 or TRBV6-3 to TRBJ1-2; no clear D gene. Between the trimmed V and J ends, which lost 6 bases and 0 bases, there was a span of 8 bases. CDR3 length: 13 residues. Per the germline V gene, CDR1 is MNHEY and CDR2 is SVGEGT. DNA of the CDR3: TGTGCCAGCAGCCTCGGAGCTAACTATGGCTACACCTTC. Translation gives CASSLGANYGYTF.

This clone was observed once. This sequence joins TRBV5-1 and TRBJ1-3, with 7 bases matching TRBD1. Germline CDR1 SGHRS, CDR2 YFSETQ. CDR3 length equals 14 residues. Trimming at V came to 0 bases and at J to 4 bases, leaving 1 base not matched to a gene. CDR3 coding DNA: TGCGCCAGCAGCTTGGACAGGGGAGGAAACACCATATATTTT. Protein: CASSLDRGGNTIYF.

This clone has only a few counts. The CDR3 bases are TGCGCCAGCAGCGCTCAACAGGGTCACACTGAAGCTTTCTTT. Translation: CASSAQQGHTEAFF. The V call is TRBV5-1, the J call TRBJ1-1; possible D gene TRBD1, 6 bases. CDR1 SGHRS and CDR2 YFSETQ come from the germline V gene. The CDR3 covers 14 residues. Deletions cut 4 bases from V and 3 bases from J, with 13 bases between.

This sequence joins TRBV9 and TRBJ1-6; tentative D call: TRBD1 (5 bases). Germline V CDR1 and CDR2: SGDLS, YYNGEE. The CDR3 loop spans 15 amino acids. Trimming pared 4 bases from V and 5 bases from J, leaving 13 bases between. The CDR3 spells CASSPRQSDNSPLHF. CDR3 nucleotide sequence: TGTGCCAGCAGCCCTCGACAGAGTGATAATTCACCCCTCCACTTT. Filled out from reference TRBV9 and TRBJ1-6, the complete variable domain reads DSGVTQTPKHLITATGQRVTLRCSPRSGDLSVYWYQQSLDQGLQFLIQYYNGEERAKGNILERFSAQQFPDLHSELNLSSLELGDSALYFCASSPRQSDNSPLHFGNGTRLTVT.

V and J are TRBV27 and TRBJ2-1; D perhaps matches TRBD2 (6 bases). Trimming stripped 2 bases from V and 6 bases from J, with 14 bases between. This CDR3 region has 15 residues. The germline gives CDR1 MNHEY, CDR2 SMNVEV (reference sequence). The CDR3 sequence is CASSLGVAAFNEQFF. CDR3 in DNA: TGTGCCAGCAGTTTAGGGGTAGCGGCCTTCAATGAGCAGTTCTTC.

CDR3 sequence: CASSLAIGQVAYGYTF. DNA of the CDR3: TGCGCCAGCAGCTTGGCAATCGGACAGGTTGCCTATGGCTACACCTTC. This chain uses TRBV5-1 with TRBJ1-2, with TRBD1 identical over 7 bases. The CDR3 is 16 residues long. Germline loops: CDR1 SGHRS, CDR2 YFSETQ. V lost 0 bases and J lost 4; bases outside the gene matches: 9.

J is TRBJ2-7 and V is TRBV28; 13 nucleotides agree with TRBD2. V shed 6 bases and J 7 bases; nucleotides not matched to a gene: 3. This CDR3 is built from 13 residues. Germline V lookup: CDR1 MDHEN, CDR2 SYDVKM. CDR3 in amino acids: CASRLAGGPEQYV. CDR3 DNA: TGTGCCAGCAGACTAGCGGGAGGGCCTGAGCAGTACGTC.

The V and J genes are TRBV3-1 (or the pseudogene TRBV3-2) and TRBJ1-2, with TRBD1 identical over 10 bases. The CDR3 length is 15 residues. J was trimmed by 8 bases and V by 4 bases; bases with no gene match: 10. Germline loops: CDR1 LGHDT, CDR2 YNNKEL (reference sequence). The CDR3 DNA sequence: TGTGCCAGCAGCCCCTGGACAGGGGGTGGTGAAGGCTACACCTTC. Residues: CASSPWTGGGEGYTF.

The rearrangement joins TRBV6-5 to TRBJ1-2; 8 bases fit TRBD1. J gave up 5 bases and V 2 bases, and 10 bases lay outside the gene matches. The CDR3 spans 16 residues. CDR1 is MNHEY and CDR2 is SVGAGI in the germline V gene. The CDR3 protein is CASSYRTGTIPYGYTF. CDR3 coding DNA: TGTGCCAGCAGTTACCGGACAGGGACTATCCCTTATGGCTACACCTTC.

CDR3 sequence: CASSLLQGNYGYTF. The CDR3 DNA reads TGTGCCAGCAGCTTACTGCAGGGAAACTATGGCTACACCTTC. The chain links TRBV5-4 to TRBJ1-2, with a tentative D call TRBD1 (5 bases). Trimming cost V 2 bases and J 2 bases, with 10 bases left between them. Per the germline V gene, CDR1 is SGHNT and CDR2 is YYREEE (reference sequence). This CDR3 has 14 residues. Variable domain in full (rest from reference TRBV5-4 and TRBJ1-2): ETGVTQSPTHLIKTRGQQVTLRCSSQSGHNTVSWYQQALGQGPQFIFQYYREEENGRGNFPPRFSGLQFPNYSSELNVNALELDDSALYLCASSLLQGNYGYTFGSGTRLTVV.

This clone was seen just once. This rearrangement joins TRBV29-1 to TRBJ2-7, with TRBD2 identical over 9 bases. From germline, CDR1 is SQVTM and CDR2 ANQGSEA. This CDR3 region has 21 residues. With V trimmed by 1 base and J by 1 base, 23 bases remained unmatched. CDR3 residues: CSVEVIWTSDESRVRSYEQYV. The CDR3 DNA reads TGCAGCGTTGAAGTTATCTGGACTAGCGACGAATCGAGGGTGAGGTCCTACGAGCAGTACGTC.

V and J are TRBV4-2 and TRBJ2-2; the D gene is possibly TRBD1 (5 bases). Per germline, CDR1 LGHNA and CDR2 YNFKEQ. The CDR3 contains 16 residues. V was cut by 3 bases and J by 5 bases, with 16 bases left in between. CDR3 in amino acids: CASSHNQGLGTGELFF. The CDR3 bases are TGTGCCAGCAGCCATAACCAGGGTTTAGGGACCGGGGAGCTGTTTTTT.

The CDR3: CASSQLGLAGTVEQYF. For the CDR3, the DNA is TGTGCCAGCAGCCAACTAGGACTAGCGGGAACGGTCGAGCAGTACTTC. V usage is TRBV4-2 and J usage is TRBJ2-7; 12 bases are a match to TRBD2. The CDR3 contains 16 residues. CDR1 and CDR2 from the germline V gene are LGHNA and YNFKEQ. Trimming at V came to 2 bases and at J to 6 bases, leaving 8 bases not matched to a gene.

This clone was observed a single time. The chain employs TRBV24-1 and TRBJ1-5; D remains unclear. Germline CDR1 and CDR2: KGHDR and SFDVKD. Trimming removed 3 bases from V and 5 bases from J, with 13 bases in between. This CDR3 comprises 15 residues. The CDR3 reads CATSDPAEVHQPQHF. In DNA, the CDR3 is TGTGCCACCAGTGATCCTGCCGAGGTCCATCAGCCCCAGCATTTT.

The chain couples TRBV7-6 to TRBJ1-2, with 9 positions matching TRBD1. Germline assignment: CDR1 SGHVS and CDR2 FNYEAQ. The CDR3 is made up of 14 amino acids. After removal of 5 bases from V and 1 base from J, the junction contained 2 bases not matched to a gene. The CDR3 coding sequence is TGTGCCAGCAGCCCGACAGGGGGTAACTATGGCTACACCTTC. Its protein is CASSPTGGNYGYTF. The entire variable domain, with the rest obtained from reference TRBV7-6 and TRBJ1-2, is as follows: GAGVSQSPRYKVTKRGQDVALRCDPISGHVSLYWYRQALGQGPEFLTYFNYEAQQDKSGLPNDRFSAERPEGSISTLTIQRTEQRDSAMYRCASSPTGGNYGYTFGSGTRLTVV.

This clone has only one observation. The chain carries TRBV12-3 or TRBV12-4 and TRBJ1-1; 8 bases line up with TRBD1. V was clipped by 3 bases and J by 10 bases; unmatched bases: 4. CDR3 length: 12 amino acids. The CDR3 nucleotides read TGTGCCAGCAGTTTCGACAGGGGCCCAGCTTTCTTT. Translation gives CASSFDRGPAFF.

The V gene is TRBV25-1, the J gene TRBJ1-2; 8 nucleotides match TRBD1. The germline CDR1 and CDR2 sequences are MGHDK and SYGVNS. The CDR3 has 15 residues. J lost 5 bases, V lost 3 bases, and 8 bases had no gene match. The CDR3 nucleotides read TGTGCCAGCAGTGAGGACAGGGTCCCCCCGTATGGCTACACCTTC. The encoded protein is CASSEDRVPPYGYTF.

The chain is built from TRBV9 and TRBJ1-1; D gene unclear. In germline, CDR1 is SGDLS, CDR2 YYNGEE. V lost 0 bases and J lost 3, with 6 bases in between. CDR3 length equals 13 residues. The chain's CDR3 is CASSVARDTEAFF. The CDR3 DNA reads TGTGCCAGCAGCGTAGCCCGAGACACTGAAGCTTTCTTT.

The chain recombines TRBV15 with TRBJ2-7; D uncertain. Germline CDR1 and CDR2: LNHNV and YYDKDF (reference sequence). This CDR3 is 14 amino acids long. The ends were cut back, 1 base at V and 0 bases at J, with 7 bases in the middle. The CDR3 region has the DNA TGTGCCACCAGCAGAGGTCCTCCCTCCTACGAGCAGTACTTC. Amino acids: CATSRGPPSYEQYF. Full variable domain (missing parts from reference TRBV15 and TRBJ2-7): DAMVIQNPRYQVTQFGKPVTLSCSQTLNHNVMYWYQQKSSQAPKLLFHYYDKDFNNEADTPDNFQSRRPNTSFCFLDIRSPGLGDTAMYLCATSRGPPSYEQYFGPGTRLTVT.

The J gene is TRBJ2-3, the V gene TRBV7-8; D perhaps matches TRBD1 (6 bases). This CDR3 has 16 amino acids. V was trimmed by 1 base and J by 4 bases, leaving 15 bases between them. Germline-derived CDR1 and CDR2 are SGHVS and FQNEAQ. Written as DNA, the CDR3 is TGTGCCAGCAGCTTAGGTGGCAGGGGTTCCGCAGATACGCAGTATTTT. As protein: CASSLGGRGSADTQYF.